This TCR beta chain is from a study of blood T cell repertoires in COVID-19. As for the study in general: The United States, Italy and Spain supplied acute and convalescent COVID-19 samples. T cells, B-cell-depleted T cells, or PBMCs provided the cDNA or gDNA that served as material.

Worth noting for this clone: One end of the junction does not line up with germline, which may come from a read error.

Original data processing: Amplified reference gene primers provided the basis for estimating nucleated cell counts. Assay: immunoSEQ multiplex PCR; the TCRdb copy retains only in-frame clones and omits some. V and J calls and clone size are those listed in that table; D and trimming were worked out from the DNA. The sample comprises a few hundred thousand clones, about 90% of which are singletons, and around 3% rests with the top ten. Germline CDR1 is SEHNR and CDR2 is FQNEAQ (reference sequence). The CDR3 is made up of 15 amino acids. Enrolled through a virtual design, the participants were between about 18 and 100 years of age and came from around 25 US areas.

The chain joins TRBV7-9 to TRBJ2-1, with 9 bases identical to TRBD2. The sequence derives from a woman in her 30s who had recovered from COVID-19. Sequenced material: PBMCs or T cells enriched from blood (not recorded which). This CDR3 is CASRLAGTSINEQFF. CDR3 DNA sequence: TGTGCCAGCAGATTAGCCGGGACTAGCATCAATGAGCAGTTCTTC.